These T cell receptor beta chains were read from a single sample in a study of shared T cell receptors in the human thymus. Data came from immunoSEQ multiplex PCR; TCRdb stores just in-frame clones and leaves some out. Here the sample spans hundreds of thousands of clones, 70% to 90% being singletons. These same records also appear under a second study, on human thymus T cells.

Sequencing was performed on thymocytes. The source of these receptors is a girl under three years old with a congenital heart defect. CDR3s include the opening cysteine and the closing phenylalanine or tryptophan. Fields, in order: clone size, D gene, V gene, J gene, CDR3 protein, CDR3 DNA. D genes are given only for firm matches. Expanded clones are given a class, and other clones once, few, many or no size at all.

NA,TRBD1,TRBV12-5,TRBJ2-1,CASGGDRGTYNEQFF,TGTGCTAGTGGGGGGGACAGGGGAACCTACAATGAGCAGTTCTTC
NA,NA,TRBV6-5,TRBJ2-1,CASSHRESEQFF,TGTGCCAGCAGTCATCGAGAGTCCGAGCAGTTCTTC
NA,NA,TRBV5-1,TRBJ2-7,CASSPTGLSSYEQYF,TGCGCCAGCAGCCCGACAGGCCTATCTTCCTACGAGCAGTACTTC
NA,NA,TRBV27,TRBJ1-1,CASSLAGRVGTEAFF,TGTGCCAGCAGTTTAGCGGGTCGCGTAGGCACTGAAGCTTTCTTT
NA,NA,TRBV18,TRBJ2-5,CASSPYQGETQYF,TGTGCCAGCTCACCGTACCAGGGCGAGACCCAGTACTTC
NA,TRBD1,TRBV10-3,TRBJ2-7,CAIREGIGGAVYEQYF,TGTGCCATCCGTGAAGGGATAGGGGGCGCGGTCTACGAGCAGTACTTC
NA,NA,TRBV19,TRBJ1-1,CASSIRNTEAFF,TGTGCCAGTAGTATACGGAACACTGAAGCTTTCTTT
NA,NA,TRBV4-2,TRBJ1-1,CASSQWATPVGPSTEAFF,TGTGCCAGCAGCCAATGGGCCACCCCCGTCGGCCCGTCCACTGAAGCTTTCTTT
NA,NA,TRBV6-5,TRBJ1-6,CASSYQSRASPLHF,TGTGCCAGCAGTTACCAAAGCAGGGCTTCACCCCTCCACTTT
few,NA,TRBV7-6,TRBJ1-1,CASSLARVGTEAFF,TGTGCCAGCAGCTTAGCCAGGGTGGGCACTGAAGCTTTCTTT
NA,TRBD1,TRBV7-2,TRBJ1-6,CASSLLEGGDYAPLHF,TGTGCCAGCAGCTTATTAGAAGGGGGCGATTATGCACCCCTCCACTTT
NA,NA,TRBV10-3,TRBJ1-2,CAIHCAGYGYTF,TGTGCCATCCATTGTGCAGGGTATGGCTACACCTTC
NA,TRBD2,TRBV11-3,TRBJ2-1,CASSSSGGSYNEQFF,TGTGCCAGCAGCTCTAGCGGGGGCTCCTACAATGAGCAGTTCTTC
NA,NA,TRBV7-8,TRBJ2-1,CASSFPVEAASSYNEQFF,TGTGCCAGCAGCTTCCCGGTAGAGGCGGCTAGCTCCTACAATGAGCAGTTCTTC
NA,NA,TRBV7-3,TRBJ1-6,CASRRTGKGSPLHF,TGTGCCAGCAGACGTACGGGGAAGGGTTCACCCCTCCACTTT
NA,NA,TRBV5-1,TRBJ2-1,CASSLKGDEQFF,TGCGCCAGCAGCCTCAAGGGGGATGAGCAGTTCTTC
NA,TRBD1,TRBV12-5,TRBJ1-2,CASGLGSGQGAKGYTF,TGTGCTAGTGGTTTGGGATCGGGACAGGGGGCTAAGGGCTACACCTTC
NA,NA,TRBV19,TRBJ1-1,CASSIEKGINTEAFF,TGTGCCAGTAGTATAGAAAAGGGGATCAACACTGAAGCTTTCTTT
once,TRBD1,TRBV7-9,TRBJ1-4,CASSFKSGGLFF,TGTGCCAGCAGCTTTAAATCAGGGGGTCTGTTTTTT
NA,NA,TRBV2,TRBJ2-2,CASSVEVALTNTGELFF,TGTGCCAGCAGTGTCGAGGTTGCTCTCACGAACACCGGGGAGCTGTTTTTT
NA,NA,TRBV6-5,TRBJ1-5,CASNVTADNQPQHF,TGTGCCAGCAACGTGACAGCAGACAATCAGCCCCAGCATTTT
NA,NA,TRBV4-1,TRBJ1-1,CASSQGCSSENTEAFF,TGCGCCAGCAGCCAAGGTTGTTCGAGCGAGAACACTGAAGCTTTCTTT
NA,NA,TRBV7-6,TRBJ2-5,CASGEARRLRPVQTQYF,TGTGCCAGCGGGGAGGCTCGACGCCTACGCCCTGTTCAGACCCAGTACTTC
few,NA,TRBV15,TRBJ2-4,CATSRVTGTLAKNIQYF,TGTGCCACCAGCAGAGTTACAGGTACCCTAGCCAAAAACATTCAGTACTTC
NA,NA,TRBV27,TRBJ1-1,CASSITGKSGNTEAFF,TGTGCCAGCAGTATTACAGGGAAGAGCGGAAACACTGAAGCTTTCTTT
NA,NA,TRBV5-6,TRBJ1-5,CASSFFYSSQPQHF,TGTGCCAGCAGCTTTTTCTACTCGAGTCAGCCCCAGCATTTT
NA,NA,TRBV5-1,TRBJ2-1,CASSLTSPTHNEQFF,TGCGCCAGCAGCTTGACTAGCCCGACACACAATGAGCAGTTCTTC
few,NA,TRBV15,TRBJ2-7,CATSRDYRDTSPYEQYF,TGTGCCACCAGCAGAGATTACAGGGACACATCACCCTACGAGCAGTACTTC
NA,NA,TRBV9,TRBJ1-1,CASSVEGKNTEAFF,TGTGCCAGCAGCGTAGAGGGGAAGAACACTGAAGCTTTCTTT